The clone carrying this T cell receptor (beta chain) was picked up a small number of times. The data belong to a study of blood T cell repertoires in COVID-19. As for the study in general: From T cells, B-cell-depleted T cells, or PBMCs came the material, which was cDNA or gDNA.

Under the authors' procedure: By means of reference gene primer amplification, nucleated cell counts were estimated. TCRdb's copy holds only in-frame clones and misses some; the assay was immunoSEQ multiplex PCR. V, J and clone size are taken as reported in that table, and D and trimming were inferred from the DNA itself. The data contain some 240,000 clones, approximately 78% of them singletons. Enrolled during active infection, Seattle patients were then followed longitudinally. CDR1 and CDR2 (germline): GTSNPN, SVGIG (reference sequence). The CDR3 is 13 residues long. This chain links TRBV30 with TRBJ1-6, with D maybe TRBD1 (6 bases). The sequence was collected from a woman in her seventies with COVID-19, enrolled during active disease. Material: peripheral blood. The DNA for the CDR3 is TGTGCTTCAGGGACAAGCACGGTTTCACCCCTCCACTTT. Amino acid sequence: CASGTSTVSPLHF.